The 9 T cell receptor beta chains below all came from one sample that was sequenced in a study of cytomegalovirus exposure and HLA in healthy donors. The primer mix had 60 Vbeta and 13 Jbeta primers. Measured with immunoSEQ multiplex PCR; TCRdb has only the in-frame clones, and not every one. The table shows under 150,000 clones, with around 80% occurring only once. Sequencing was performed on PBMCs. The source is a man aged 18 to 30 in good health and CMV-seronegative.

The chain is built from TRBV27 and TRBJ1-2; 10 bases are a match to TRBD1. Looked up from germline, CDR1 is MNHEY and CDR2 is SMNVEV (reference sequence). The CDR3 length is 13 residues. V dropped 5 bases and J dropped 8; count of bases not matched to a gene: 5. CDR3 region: CASSAPGQGGYTF. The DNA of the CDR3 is TGTGCCAGCAGTGCGCCGGGACAGGGGGGCTACACCTTC.

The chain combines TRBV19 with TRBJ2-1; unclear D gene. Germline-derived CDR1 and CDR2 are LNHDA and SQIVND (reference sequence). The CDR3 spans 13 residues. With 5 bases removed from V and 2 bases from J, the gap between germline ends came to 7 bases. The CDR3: CASSPTAYNEQFF. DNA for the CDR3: TGTGCCAGTAGTCCAACTGCCTACAATGAGCAGTTCTTC.

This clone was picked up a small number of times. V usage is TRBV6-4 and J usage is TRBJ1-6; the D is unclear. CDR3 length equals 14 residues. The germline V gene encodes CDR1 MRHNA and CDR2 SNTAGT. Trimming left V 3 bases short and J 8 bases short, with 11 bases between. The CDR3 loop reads CASSEYSQDSPLHF. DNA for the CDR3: TGTGCCAGCAGTGAGTACAGTCAGGATTCACCCCTCCACTTT.

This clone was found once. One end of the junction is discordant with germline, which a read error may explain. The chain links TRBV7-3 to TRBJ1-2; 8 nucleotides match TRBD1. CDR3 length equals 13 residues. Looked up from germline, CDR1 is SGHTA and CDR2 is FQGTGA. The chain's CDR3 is CASSFGKRDRQLF. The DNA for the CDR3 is TGTGCCAGCAGCTTCGGAAAACGGGACAGGCAGCTCTTC.

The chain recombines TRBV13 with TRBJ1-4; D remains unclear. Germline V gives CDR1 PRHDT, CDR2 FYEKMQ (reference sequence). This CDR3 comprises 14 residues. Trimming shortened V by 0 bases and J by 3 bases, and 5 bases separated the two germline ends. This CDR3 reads CASSLGPANEKLFF. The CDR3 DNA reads TGTGCCAGCAGCTTAGGGCCAGCTAATGAAAAACTGTTTTTT.

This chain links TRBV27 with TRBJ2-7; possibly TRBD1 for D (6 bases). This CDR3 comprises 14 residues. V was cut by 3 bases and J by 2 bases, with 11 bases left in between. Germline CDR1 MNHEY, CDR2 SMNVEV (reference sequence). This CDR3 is CASSFGQGPYEQYF. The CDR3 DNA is TGTGCCAGCAGTTTCGGGCAGGGGCCCTACGAGCAGTACTTC.

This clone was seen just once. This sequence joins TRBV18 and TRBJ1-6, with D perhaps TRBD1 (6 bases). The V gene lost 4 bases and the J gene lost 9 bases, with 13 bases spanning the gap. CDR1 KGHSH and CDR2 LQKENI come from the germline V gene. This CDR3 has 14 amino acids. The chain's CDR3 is CASSREVRGSPLHF. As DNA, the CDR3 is TGTGCCAGCTCACGAGAGGTCAGGGGTTCACCCCTCCACTTT.

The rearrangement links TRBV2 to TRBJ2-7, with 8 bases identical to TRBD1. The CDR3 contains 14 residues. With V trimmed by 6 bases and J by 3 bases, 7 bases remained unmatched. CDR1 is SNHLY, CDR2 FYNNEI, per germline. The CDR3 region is CASRQTGAIYEQYV. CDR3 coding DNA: TGTGCCAGCAGGCAGACAGGGGCCATCTACGAGCAGTACGTC.

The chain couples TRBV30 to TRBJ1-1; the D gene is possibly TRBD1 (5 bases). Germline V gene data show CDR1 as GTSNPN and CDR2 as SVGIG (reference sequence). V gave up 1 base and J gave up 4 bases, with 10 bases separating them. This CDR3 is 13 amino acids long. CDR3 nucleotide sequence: TGTGCCTGGAGTGCCGGCAGGGTCACTGAAGCTTTCTTT. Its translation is CAWSAGRVTEAFF. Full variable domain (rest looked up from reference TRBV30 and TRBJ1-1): SQTIHQWPATLVQPVGSPLSLECTVEGTSNPNLYWYRQAAGRGLQLLFYSVGIGQISSEVPQNLSASRPQDRQFILSSKKLLLSDSGFYLCAWSAGRVTEAFFGQGTRLTVV.